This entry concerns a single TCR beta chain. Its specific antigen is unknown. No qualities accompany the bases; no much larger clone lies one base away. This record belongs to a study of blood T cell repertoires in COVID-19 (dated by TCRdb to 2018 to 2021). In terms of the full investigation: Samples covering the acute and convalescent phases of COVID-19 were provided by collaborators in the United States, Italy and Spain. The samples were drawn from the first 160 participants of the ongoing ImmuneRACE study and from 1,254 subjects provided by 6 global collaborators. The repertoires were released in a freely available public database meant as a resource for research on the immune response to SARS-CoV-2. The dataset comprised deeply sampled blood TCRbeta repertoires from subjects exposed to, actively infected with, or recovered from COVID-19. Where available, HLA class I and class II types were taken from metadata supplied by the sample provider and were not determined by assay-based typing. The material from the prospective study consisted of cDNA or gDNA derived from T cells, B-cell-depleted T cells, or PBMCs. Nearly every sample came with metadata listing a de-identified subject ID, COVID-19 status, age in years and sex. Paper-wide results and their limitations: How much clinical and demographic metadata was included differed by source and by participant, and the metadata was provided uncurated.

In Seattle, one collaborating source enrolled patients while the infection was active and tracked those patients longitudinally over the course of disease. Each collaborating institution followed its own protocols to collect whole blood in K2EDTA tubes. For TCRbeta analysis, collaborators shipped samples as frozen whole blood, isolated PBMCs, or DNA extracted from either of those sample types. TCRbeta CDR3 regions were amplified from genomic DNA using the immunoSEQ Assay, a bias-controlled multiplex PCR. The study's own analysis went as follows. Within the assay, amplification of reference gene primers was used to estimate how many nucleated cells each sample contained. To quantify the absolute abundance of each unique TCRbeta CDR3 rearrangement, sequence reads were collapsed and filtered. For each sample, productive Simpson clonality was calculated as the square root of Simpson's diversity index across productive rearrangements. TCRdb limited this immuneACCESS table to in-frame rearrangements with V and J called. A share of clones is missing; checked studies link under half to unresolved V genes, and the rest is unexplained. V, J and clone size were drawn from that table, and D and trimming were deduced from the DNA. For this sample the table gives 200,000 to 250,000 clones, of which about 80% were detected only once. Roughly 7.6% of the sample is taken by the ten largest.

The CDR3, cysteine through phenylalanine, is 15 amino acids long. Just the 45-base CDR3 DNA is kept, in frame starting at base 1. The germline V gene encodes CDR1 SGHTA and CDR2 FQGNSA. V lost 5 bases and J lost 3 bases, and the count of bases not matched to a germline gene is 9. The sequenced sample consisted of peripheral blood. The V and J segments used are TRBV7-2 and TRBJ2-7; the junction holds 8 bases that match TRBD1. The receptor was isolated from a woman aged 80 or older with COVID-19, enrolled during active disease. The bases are TGTGCCAGCAGCAGACCGGGACAGGAGTTCTACGAGCAGTACTTC. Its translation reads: CASSRPGQEFYEQYF.